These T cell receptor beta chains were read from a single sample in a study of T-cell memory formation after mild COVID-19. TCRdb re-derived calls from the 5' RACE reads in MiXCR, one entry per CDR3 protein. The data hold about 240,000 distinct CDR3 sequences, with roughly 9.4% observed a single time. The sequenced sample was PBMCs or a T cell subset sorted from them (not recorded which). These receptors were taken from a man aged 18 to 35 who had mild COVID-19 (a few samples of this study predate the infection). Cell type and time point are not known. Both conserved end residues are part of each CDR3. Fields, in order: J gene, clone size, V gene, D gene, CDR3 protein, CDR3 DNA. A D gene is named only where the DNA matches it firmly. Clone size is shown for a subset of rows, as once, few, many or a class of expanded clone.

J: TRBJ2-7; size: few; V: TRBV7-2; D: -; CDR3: CASSLDSGTYEQYF; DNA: TGTGCCAGCAGCTTAGATTCGGGGACCTACGAGCAGTACTTC
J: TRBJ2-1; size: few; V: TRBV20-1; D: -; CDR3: CSALRGGYNEQFF; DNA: TGCAGTGCCCTCCGGGGCGGATACAATGAGCAGTTCTTC
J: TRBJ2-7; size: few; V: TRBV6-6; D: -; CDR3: CATTGQIYEQYF; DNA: TGTGCCACCACCGGGCAGATCTACGAGCAGTACTTC
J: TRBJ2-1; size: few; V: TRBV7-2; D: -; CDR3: CASSFRRTTNEQFF; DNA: TGTGCCAGCAGCTTTAGGAGGACGACCAATGAGCAGTTCTTC
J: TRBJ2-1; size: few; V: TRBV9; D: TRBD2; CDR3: CASSASGGVYNEQFF; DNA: TGTGCCAGCAGCGCTAGCGGGGGGGTCTACAATGAGCAGTTCTTC
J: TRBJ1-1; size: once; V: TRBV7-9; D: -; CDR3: CASSIQGPNTEAFF; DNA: TGTGCCAGCAGCATACAGGGCCCGAACACTGAAGCTTTCTTT
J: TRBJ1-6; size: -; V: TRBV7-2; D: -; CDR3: CASSLAPVRASPLHF; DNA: TGTGCCAGCAGCTTAGCACCCGTAAGGGCCTCACCCCTCCACTTT
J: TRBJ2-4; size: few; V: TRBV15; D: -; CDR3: CATSRTRDRAKNIQYF; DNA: TGTGCCACCAGCAGGACCCGGGACCGAGCCAAAAACATTCAGTACTTC
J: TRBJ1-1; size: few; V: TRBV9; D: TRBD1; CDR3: CASSARGSFTEAFF; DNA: TGTGCCAGCAGCGCCAGGGGGTCGTTCACTGAAGCTTTCTTT
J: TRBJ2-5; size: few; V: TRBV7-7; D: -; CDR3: CASSFPDREGLETQYF; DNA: TGTGCTAGCAGCTTCCCGGACAGGGAGGGTTTGGAGACCCAGTACTTC
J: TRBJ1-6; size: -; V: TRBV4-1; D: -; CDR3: CASSQDLQGAYNSPLHF; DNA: TGCGCCAGCAGCCAAGATCTACAGGGTGCCTATAATTCACCCCTCCACTTT
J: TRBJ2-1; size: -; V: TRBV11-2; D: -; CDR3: CASSSPGTAYNEQFF; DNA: TGTGCCAGCAGTTCTCCCGGGACGGCTTACAATGAGCAGTTCTTC
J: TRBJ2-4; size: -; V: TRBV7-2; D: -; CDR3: CASSPRGRGYLAKNIQYF; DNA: TGTGCCAGCAGCCCAAGAGGGCGGGGCTATCTAGCCAAAAACATTCAGTACTTC
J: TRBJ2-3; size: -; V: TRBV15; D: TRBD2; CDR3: CATSRDRGGGARDTQYF; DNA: TGTGCCACCAGCAGAGATCGGGGCGGGGGGGCTAGAGATACGCAGTATTTT
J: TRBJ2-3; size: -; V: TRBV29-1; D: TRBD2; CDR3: CSVMIRIRTSGTDTQYF; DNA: TGCAGCGTGATGATACGAATCCGGACTAGCGGAACAGATACGCAGTATTTT
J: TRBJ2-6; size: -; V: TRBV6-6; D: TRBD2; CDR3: CASSYPGGVGANVLTF; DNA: TGTGCCAGCAGTTATCCGGGAGGGGTCGGGGCCAACGTCCTGACTTTC
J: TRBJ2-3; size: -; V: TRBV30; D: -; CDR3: CAWSSGGLNRYAQYF; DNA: TGTGCCTGGAGTTCAGGCGGCCTGAACAGATACGCGCAGTATTTT
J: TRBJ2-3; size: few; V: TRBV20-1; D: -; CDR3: CTDRSGADTQYF; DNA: TGCACCGACAGGTCCGGGGCAGATACGCAGTATTTT
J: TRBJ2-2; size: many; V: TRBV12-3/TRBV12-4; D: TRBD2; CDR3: CASSLAGWSGELFF; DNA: TGTGCCAGCAGTCTAGCGGGGTGGTCCGGGGAGCTGTTTTTT
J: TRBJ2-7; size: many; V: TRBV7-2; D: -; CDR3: CASTTGLSYEQYF; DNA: TGTGCCAGCACCACGGGGTTGTCCTACGAGCAGTACTTC
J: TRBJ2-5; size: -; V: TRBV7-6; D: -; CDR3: CASGRGHQETQYF; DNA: TGTGCCAGCGGCCGAGGGCACCAAGAGACCCAGTACTTC
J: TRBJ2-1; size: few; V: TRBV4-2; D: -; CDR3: CASSSRVSEQFF; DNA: TGTGCCAGCAGCTCAAGAGTTAGTGAGCAGTTCTTC
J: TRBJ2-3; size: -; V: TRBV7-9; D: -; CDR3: CASSLTPGLNTDTQYF; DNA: TGTGCCAGCAGCTTAACCCCCGGACTGAACACAGATACGCAGTATTTT
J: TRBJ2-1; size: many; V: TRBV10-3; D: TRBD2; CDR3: CAISEQAGGSNEQFF; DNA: TGTGCCATCAGTGAGCAAGCGGGGGGCAGCAATGAGCAGTTCTTC